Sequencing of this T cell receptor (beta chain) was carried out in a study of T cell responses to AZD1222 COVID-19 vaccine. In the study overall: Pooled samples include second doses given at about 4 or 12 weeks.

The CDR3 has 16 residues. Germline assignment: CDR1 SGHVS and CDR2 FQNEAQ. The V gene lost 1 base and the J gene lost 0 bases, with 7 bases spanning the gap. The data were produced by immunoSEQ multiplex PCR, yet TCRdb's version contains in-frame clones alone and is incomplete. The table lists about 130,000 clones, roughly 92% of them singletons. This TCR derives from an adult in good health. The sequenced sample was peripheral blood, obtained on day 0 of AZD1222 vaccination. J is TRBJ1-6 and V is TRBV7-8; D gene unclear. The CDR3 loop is CASSLGQASYNSPLHF. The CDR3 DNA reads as TGTGCCAGCAGCTTAGGGCAAGCCTCCTATAATTCACCCCTCCACTTT.